What follows are 3 T cell receptor beta chains derived from one specimen sequenced in a study of blood T cell repertoires in COVID-19. Method: immunoSEQ multiplex PCR; TCRdb's copy keeps in-frame clones and lacks some. The sample has tens of thousands of clones; roughly 85% are singletons. Sequencing was performed on peripheral blood. The origin of the receptors is a man under 40 with acute or convalescent COVID-19.

The chain recombines TRBV7-6 with TRBJ1-1; D ambiguous. CDR1 and CDR2 from the germline V gene are SGHVS and FNYEAQ. Trimming stripped 4 bases from V and 7 bases from J, with 19 bases between. The CDR3 spans 15 residues. This chain's CDR3 is CASSSARGHANEAFF. The CDR3 bases are TGTGCCAGCAGCTCCGCGAGAGGGCACGCTAATGAAGCTTTCTTT.

The V call is TRBV27, the J call TRBJ2-6, with 10 nucleotides matching TRBD1. Trimming at V came to 5 bases and at J to 0 bases, leaving 4 bases not matched to a gene. There are 17 residues in the CDR3. CDR1 and CDR2 from the germline V gene are MNHEY and SMNVEV (reference sequence). The CDR3 region is CASSGQGGLSGANVLTF. As DNA, the CDR3 is TGTGCCAGCAGTGGACAGGGGGGTCTCTCTGGGGCCAACGTCCTGACTTTC. The entire variable domain, with the rest obtained from reference TRBV27 and TRBJ2-6, is as follows: EAQVTQNPRYLITVTGKKLTVTCSQNMNHEYMSWYRQDPGLGLRQIYYSMNVEVTDKGDVPEGYKVSRKEKRNFPLILESPSPNQTSLYFCASSGQGGLSGANVLTFGAGSRLTVL.

This chain connects TRBV29-1 to TRBJ1-4, with 9 positions matching TRBD1. Germline V lookup: CDR1 SQVTM, CDR2 ANQGSEA. J lost 8 bases, V lost 4 bases, and 5 bases had no gene match. The CDR3 runs 13 residues. DNA of the CDR3: TGCAGCGTTGGAGACAGGGGGGAAGAAAAACTGTTTTTT. Translating it yields CSVGDRGEEKLFF.